A selection of T cell receptor beta chains follows, all from one sample in a study of blood T cells in healthy people across ages. TCRdb re-called the 5' RACE reads with MiXCR, one entry per CDR3 protein. The table has 800,000 to 1,300,000 distinct CDR3 sequences, about 23% seen once; the top ten hold around 0.75%. This sample also belongs to another study, concerning T cells of mothers and their children.

Sequencing used blood. The receptors come from a girl aged 2 to 9 in good health. Each CDR3 is given with its conserved first and last residue. A D gene is named only where the DNA matches it firmly. Not all rows give a size; the values are once, few, many and, for expanded clones, a class.

clone size	D gene	J gene	V gene	CDR3 DNA	CDR3 protein
.	.	TRBJ1-2	TRBV6-6	TGTGCCAGCAGTTACTCGACCCCTATGGATGGCTACACCTTC	CASSYSTPMDGYTF
few	TRBD2	TRBJ2-4	TRBV7-6	TGTGCCAGCAGCTTAGGGGGGGGGTATAGCCAAAACATTCAGTACTTC	CASSLGGGYSQNIQYF
few	.	TRBJ2-7	TRBV12-3/TRBV12-4	TGTGCCAGCAGTTCCCAAGTTCGTTACGAGCAGTACTTC	CASSSQVRYEQYF
.	.	TRBJ2-1	TRBV24-1	TGTGCCACCAGTGATTGGGGGCACAGCGGGGTTTACAATGAGCAGTTCTTC	CATSDWGHSGVYNEQFF
many	.	TRBJ2-2	TRBV7-2	TGTGCCAGCAGCTTATTAGGGCTAGCAGGCACCGGGGAGCTGTTTTTT	CASSLLGLAGTGELFF
.	.	TRBJ2-7	TRBV12-5	TGTGCTAGTGGTTCCCAGGTGGGGAGAACTTTGGACGAGCAGTACTTC	CASGSQVGRTLDEQYF
few	TRBD2	TRBJ2-5	TRBV11-2	TGTGCCAGCAGCTTAGTGTCCGGGACTAGCCCGTTCTTC	CASSLVSGTSPFF
few	.	TRBJ2-5	TRBV4-1	TGCGCCAGCAGCCAAGATAAGAGTGGGGCAGATCAAGAGACCCAGTACTTC	CASSQDKSGADQETQYF
few	.	TRBJ2-6	TRBV28	TGTGCCAGCAGTCCTTTTACAGGGATACCCTCCTTCTCTGGGGCCAACGTCCTGACTTTC	CASSPFTGIPSFSGANVLTF
.	.	TRBJ2-4	TRBV20-1	TGCAGTGCTAGAGCGCAGGGGTGGGAAGCCAAAAACATTCAGTACTTC	CSARAQGWEAKNIQYF
few	.	TRBJ1-1	TRBV3-1	TGTGCCAGCAGCCAATCGGGCAGCACTGAAGCTTTCTTT	CASSQSGSTEAFF
.	.	TRBJ1-3	TRBV27	TGTGCCAGCAGTTTAACCTACTCAGGGGTCAGCTCTGGAAACACCATATATTTT	CASSLTYSGVSSGNTIYF
.	.	TRBJ1-6	TRBV28	TGTGCCAGCAGCTCCGGGACTTACTCCCCTTACGGGAATTCACCCCTCCACTTT	CASSSGTYSPYGNSPLHF
.	.	TRBJ1-5	TRBV20-1	TGCAGTGCTATAGATAGCAATCAGCCCCAGCATTTT	CSAIDSNQPQHF
.	.	TRBJ2-7	TRBV20-1	TGCAGTGCTAGAGTTACAGGACTACCCTACGAGCAGTACTTC	CSARVTGLPYEQYF
.	.	TRBJ1-2	TRBV29-1	TGCAGCGTTCACGGGGAGGGCTACACCTTC	CSVHGEGYTF
few	.	TRBJ1-2	TRBV11-2	TGTGCCAGCAGCTTAGCGGGCAGCAACTATGGCTACACCTTC	CASSLAGSNYGYTF
.	.	TRBJ2-7	TRBV4-3	TGCGCCAGCAGCCAAGAAGGAGCACAGAGGGCCTACGAGCAGTACTTC	CASSQEGAQRAYEQYF
.	.	TRBJ2-5	TRBV7-9	TGTGCCAGCAGCTTAGAACCCTATTGGACAGAACAAGAGACCCAGTACTTC	CASSLEPYWTEQETQYF
.	TRBD2	TRBJ2-7	TRBV20-1	TGCAGTGCTAGCGGGGTAGCGGGAGGGCCGCCTTACGAGCAGTACTTC	CSASGVAGGPPYEQYF
.	.	TRBJ2-2	TRBV10-3	TGTGCCATCAGTGATCCCAGGCTGAACACCGGGGAGCTGTTTTTT	CAISDPRLNTGELFF
few	.	TRBJ1-1	TRBV29-1	TGCAGCGTACGACAGGCGGTGTTGACTGAAGCTTTCTTT	CSVRQAVLTEAFF
.	TRBD1	TRBJ2-5	TRBV4-1	TGCGCCAGCAGCCTGACAGGGATGCGTGAGACCCAGTACTTC	CASSLTGMRETQYF
few	.	TRBJ1-1	TRBV20-1	TGCAGTGCTAGAGTAGGGAACACTGAAGCTTTCTTT	CSARVGNTEAFF
few	.	TRBJ1-2	TRBV6-5	TGTGCCAGCCGCCTGTCAGGGCCCAACTATGGCTACACCTTC	CASRLSGPNYGYTF
few	TRBD2	TRBJ2-1	TRBV19	TGTGCCAGTAGTCAGCCGGGGGGGTATGAGCAGTTCTTC	CASSQPGGYEQFF
few	.	TRBJ2-7	TRBV7-2	TGTGCCAGCAGCCCACGAGACCGGGAGAACTACGAGCAGTACTTC	CASSPRDRENYEQYF
few	.	TRBJ1-6	TRBV4-2	TGTGCCAGCAGCCGAAGAACGGGCGACTATAATTCACCCCTCCACTTT	CASSRRTGDYNSPLHF
.	TRBD1	TRBJ2-7	TRBV5-1	TGCGCCAGCAGCCTAGCCGGGACAGGGATCGACGAGCAGTACTTC	CASSLAGTGIDEQYF
.	.	TRBJ1-3	TRBV9	TGTGCCAGCAGCGTAGATGACACCATATATTTT	CASSVDDTIYF
few	.	TRBJ1-2	TRBV9	TGTGCCAGCAGCGTAGGAAGGGAATCAGGCTACACCTTC	CASSVGRESGYTF
many	.	TRBJ2-5	TRBV27	TGTGCCAGCACCCCACTAGAGACCCAGTACTTC	CASTPLETQYF
once	.	TRBJ2-1	TRBV11-2	TGTGCCAGCAGCTTAGCTTCGCGCTGGAGTGGGGCCTACAATGAGCAGTTCTTC	CASSLASRWSGAYNEQFF
few	TRBD2	TRBJ2-5	TRBV12-3/TRBV12-4	TGTGCCAGCAGCATACTAGCGGGGGGAGAGGAGACCCAGTACTTC	CASSILAGGEETQYF
.	TRBD1	TRBJ1-2	TRBV29-1	TGCAGCGTGGGACAGGAACGCTACACCTTC	CSVGQERYTF
few	.	TRBJ2-1	TRBV7-9	TGTGCCAGCAGCTTCGCCGGGATCGAAAATGAGCAGTTCTTC	CASSFAGIENEQFF
.	.	TRBJ1-1	TRBV9	TGTGCCAGCAGCGTAGATTGGGGCACTGAAGCTTTCTTT	CASSVDWGTEAFF
many	.	TRBJ2-1	TRBV12-3/TRBV12-4	TGTGCCAGCAAAGGGTACAATGAGCAGTTCTTC	CASKGYNEQFF
few	.	TRBJ2-2	TRBV5-1	TGCGCCAGCAGCTTTTTGATCCAATCTAGCGTAACCGGGGAGCTGTTTTTT	CASSFLIQSSVTGELFF
.	.	TRBJ2-1	TRBV7-3	TGTGCCAACAGCTCCGATGGGAATGAGCAGTTCTTC	CANSSDGNEQFF
few	TRBD2	TRBJ2-3	TRBV7-8	TGTGCCAGCAGCTTAGAGGGACTACTTTCCACAGATACGCAGTATTTT	CASSLEGLLSTDTQYF
few	TRBD2	TRBJ2-1	TRBV6-6	TGTGCCAGCAGTCCCTGGGGGAGGGATGAGCAGTTCTTC	CASSPWGRDEQFF
.	.	TRBJ2-1	TRBV7-6	TGTGCCAGCAGCTTACAAGCGGAGACCCCCAATGAGCAGTTCTTC	CASSLQAETPNEQFF
.	.	TRBJ2-3	TRBV29-1	TGCACCGAGACCAGGGGAACAGATACGCAGTATTTT	CTETRGTDTQYF
.	.	TRBJ1-1	TRBV12-3/TRBV12-4	TGTGCCGGCAGTTTCAGGGAAACTGAAGCTTTCTTT	CAGSFRETEAFF
.	TRBD1	TRBJ2-1	TRBV7-9	TGTGCCAGCAGCCCCAGTACAGGGGGCGCTGGGAATGAGCAGTTCTTC	CASSPSTGGAGNEQFF
.	.	TRBJ2-5	TRBV4-3	TGCGCCAGCAGCCAGGATTTGGGATACCAAGAGACCCAGTACTTC	CASSQDLGYQETQYF
.	TRBD1	TRBJ2-7	TRBV29-1	TGCAGCGCAGGGGGCGCGGTAACCTACGAGCAGTACTTC	CSAGGAVTYEQYF
.	.	TRBJ1-1	TRBV7-2	TGTGCCAGCAGCTTAGCGCTCCTGCCGAACACTGAAGCTTTCTTT	CASSLALLPNTEAFF
.	.	TRBJ2-5	TRBV4-1	TGCGCCAGCAGCCAAGTACTAGCTCAAGAGACCCAGTACTTC	CASSQVLAQETQYF
few	.	TRBJ1-1	TRBV10-3	TGTGCCATCAGTGAGAGTAGAAACACTGAAGCTTTCTTT	CAISESRNTEAFF